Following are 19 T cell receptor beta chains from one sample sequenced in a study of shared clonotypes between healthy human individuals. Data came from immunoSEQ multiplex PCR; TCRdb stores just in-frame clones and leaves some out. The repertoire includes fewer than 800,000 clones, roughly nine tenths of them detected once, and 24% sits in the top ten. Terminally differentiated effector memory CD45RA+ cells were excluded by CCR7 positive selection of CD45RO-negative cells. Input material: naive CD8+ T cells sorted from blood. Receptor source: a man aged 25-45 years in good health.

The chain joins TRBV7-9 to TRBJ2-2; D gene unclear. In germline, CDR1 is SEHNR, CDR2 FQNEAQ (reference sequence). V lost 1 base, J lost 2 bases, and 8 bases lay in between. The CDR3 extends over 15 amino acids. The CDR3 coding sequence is TGTGCCAGCAGCTTAGGGGATTCTAACACCGGGGAGCTGTTTTTT. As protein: CASSLGDSNTGELFF. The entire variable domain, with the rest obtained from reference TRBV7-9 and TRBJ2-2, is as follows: DTGVSQNPRHKITKRGQNVTFRCDPISEHNRLYWYRQTLGQGPEFLTYFQNEAQLEKSRLLSDRFSAERPKGSFSTLEIQRTEQGDSAMYLCASSLGDSNTGELFFGEGSRLTVL.

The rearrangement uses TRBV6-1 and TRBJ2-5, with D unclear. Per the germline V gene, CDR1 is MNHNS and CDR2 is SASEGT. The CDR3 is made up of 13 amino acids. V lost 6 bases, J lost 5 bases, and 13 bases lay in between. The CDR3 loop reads CASSQWLGETQYF. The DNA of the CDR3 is TGTGCCAGCAGCCAATGGCTGGGCGAGACCCAGTACTTC.

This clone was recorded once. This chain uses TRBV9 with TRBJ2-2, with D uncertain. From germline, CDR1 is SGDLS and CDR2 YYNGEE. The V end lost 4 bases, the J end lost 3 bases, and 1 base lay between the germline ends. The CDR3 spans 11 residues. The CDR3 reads CASSYTGELFF. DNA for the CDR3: TGTGCCAGCAGCTACACCGGGGAGCTGTTTTTT.

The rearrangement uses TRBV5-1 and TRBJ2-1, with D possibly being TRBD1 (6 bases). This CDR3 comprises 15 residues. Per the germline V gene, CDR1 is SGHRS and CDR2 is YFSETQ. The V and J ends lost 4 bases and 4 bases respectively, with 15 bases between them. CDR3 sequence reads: CASSGTRGNYNEQFF. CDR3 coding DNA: TGCGCCAGCAGCGGAACCAGGGGTAATTACAATGAGCAGTTCTTC.

CDR3 sequence (DNA): TGCGCCAGCAGCTTGGAATTTGTTGTGTTGGACACCGGTTCTGATGAGCAGTTCTTC. This sequence encodes CASSLEFVVLDTGSDEQFF. The chain carries TRBV5-1 and TRBJ2-1; D perhaps matches TRBD1 (5 bases). V was pared by 0 bases and J by 8 bases, with 27 bases between. Germline assignment: CDR1 SGHRS and CDR2 YFSETQ. CDR3 length equals 19 residues.

CDR3 DNA: TGTGCCAGCAGTTACGTGGGGGGCCCTTGGGCCAAAAACATTCAGTACTTC. Translation: CASSYVGGPWAKNIQYF. V and J are TRBV7-9 and TRBJ2-4, with D perhaps given as TRBD1 or TRBD2 (6 bases each). CDR3 length: 17 residues. Germline V gene sequence: CDR1 SEHNR, CDR2 FQNEAQ (reference sequence). The V end lost 6 bases, the J end lost 1 base, and 19 bases lay between the germline ends. Variable domain in full (rest from reference TRBV7-9 and TRBJ2-4): DTGVSQNPRHKITKRGQNVTFRCDPISEHNRLYWYRQTLGQGPEFLTYFQNEAQLEKSRLLSDRFSAERPKGSFSTLEIQRTEQGDSAMYLCASSYVGGPWAKNIQYFGAGTRLSVL.

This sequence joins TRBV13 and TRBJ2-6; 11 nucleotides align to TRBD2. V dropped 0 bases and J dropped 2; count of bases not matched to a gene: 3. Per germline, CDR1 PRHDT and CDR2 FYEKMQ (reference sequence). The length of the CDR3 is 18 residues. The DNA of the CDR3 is TGTGCCAGCAGCTTAGGACTAGCGGGAGTGGCTGGGGCCAACGTCCTGACTTTC. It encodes CASSLGLAGVAGANVLTF.

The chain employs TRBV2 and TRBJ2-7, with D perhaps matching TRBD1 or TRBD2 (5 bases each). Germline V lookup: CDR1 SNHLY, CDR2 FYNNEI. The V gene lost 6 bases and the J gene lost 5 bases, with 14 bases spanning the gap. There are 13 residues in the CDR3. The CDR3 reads CASRYRLADEQYF. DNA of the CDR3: TGTGCCAGCAGGTACAGGCTAGCCGACGAGCAGTACTTC.

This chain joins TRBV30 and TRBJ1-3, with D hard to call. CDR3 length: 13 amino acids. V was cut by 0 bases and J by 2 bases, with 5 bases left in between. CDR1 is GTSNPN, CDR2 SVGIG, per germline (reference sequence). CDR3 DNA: TGTGCCTGGAGTGTCGAAGCTGGAAACACCATATATTTT. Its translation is CAWSVEAGNTIYF.

DNA for the CDR3: TGCGCCAGCAGCTTGGTGATAGGCGGAGCCTTCTACAATGAGCAGTTCTTC. This encodes CASSLVIGGAFYNEQFF. The chain combines TRBV5-1 with TRBJ2-1; D is unclear. The germline V gene has CDR1 SGHRS and CDR2 YFSETQ. V shed 0 bases and J shed 3 bases, with 16 bases lying between them. The CDR3 spans 17 residues.

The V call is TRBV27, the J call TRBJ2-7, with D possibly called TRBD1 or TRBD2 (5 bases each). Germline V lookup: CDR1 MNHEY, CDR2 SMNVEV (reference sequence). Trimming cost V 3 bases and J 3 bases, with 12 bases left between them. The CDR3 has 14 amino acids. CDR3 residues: CASSFRGFDYEQYF. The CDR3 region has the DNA TGTGCCAGCAGTTTTCGGGGCTTTGACTACGAGCAGTACTTC.

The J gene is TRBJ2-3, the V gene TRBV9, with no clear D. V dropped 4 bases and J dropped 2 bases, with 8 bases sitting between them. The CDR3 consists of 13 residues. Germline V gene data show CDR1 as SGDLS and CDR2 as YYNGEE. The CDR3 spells CASSTADTDTQYF. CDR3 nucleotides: TGTGCCAGCAGCACGGCGGACACAGATACGCAGTATTTT.

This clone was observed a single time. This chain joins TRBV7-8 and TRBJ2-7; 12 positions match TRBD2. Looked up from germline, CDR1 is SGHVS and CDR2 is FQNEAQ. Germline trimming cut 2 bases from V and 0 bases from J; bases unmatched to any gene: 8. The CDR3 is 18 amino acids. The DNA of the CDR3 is TGTGCCAGCAGCTTAAGTGGACTAGCGGGACCGAGCTCCTACGAGCAGTACTTC. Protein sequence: CASSLSGLAGPSSYEQYF.

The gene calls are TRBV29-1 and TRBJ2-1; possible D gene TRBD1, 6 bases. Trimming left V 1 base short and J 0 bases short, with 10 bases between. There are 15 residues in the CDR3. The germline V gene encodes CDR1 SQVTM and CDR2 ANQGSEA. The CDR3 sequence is CSVEGTARSYNEQFF. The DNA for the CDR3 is TGCAGCGTTGAAGGGACAGCCCGCTCCTACAATGAGCAGTTCTTC.

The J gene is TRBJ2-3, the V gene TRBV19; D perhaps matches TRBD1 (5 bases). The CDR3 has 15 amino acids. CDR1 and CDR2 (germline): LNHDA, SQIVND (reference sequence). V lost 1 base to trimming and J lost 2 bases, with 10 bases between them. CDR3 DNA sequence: TGTGCCAGTAGTATAGCGGACACGGTCACAGATACGCAGTATTTT. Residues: CASSIADTVTDTQYF.

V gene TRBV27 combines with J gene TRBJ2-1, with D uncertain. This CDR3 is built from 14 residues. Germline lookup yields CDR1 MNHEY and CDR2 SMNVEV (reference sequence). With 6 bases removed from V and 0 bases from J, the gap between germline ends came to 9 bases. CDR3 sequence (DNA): TGTGCCAGCAGGTCGGAGAGCTCCTACAATGAGCAGTTCTTC. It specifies CASRSESSYNEQFF.

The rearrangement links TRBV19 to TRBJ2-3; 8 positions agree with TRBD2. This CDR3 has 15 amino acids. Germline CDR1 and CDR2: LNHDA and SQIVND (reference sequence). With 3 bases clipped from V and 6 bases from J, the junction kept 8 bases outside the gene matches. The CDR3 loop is CASSIGAGVRDTQYF. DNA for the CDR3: TGTGCCAGTAGTATTGGAGCGGGGGTGAGGGATACGCAGTATTTT.

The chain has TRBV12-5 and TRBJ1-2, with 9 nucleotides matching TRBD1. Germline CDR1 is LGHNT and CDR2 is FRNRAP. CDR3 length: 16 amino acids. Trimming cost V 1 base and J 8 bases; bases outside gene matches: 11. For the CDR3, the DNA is TGTGCTAGTGGTTTGGAACTTACAGGGGGCCGGGACGGCTACACCTTC. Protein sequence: CASGLELTGGRDGYTF.

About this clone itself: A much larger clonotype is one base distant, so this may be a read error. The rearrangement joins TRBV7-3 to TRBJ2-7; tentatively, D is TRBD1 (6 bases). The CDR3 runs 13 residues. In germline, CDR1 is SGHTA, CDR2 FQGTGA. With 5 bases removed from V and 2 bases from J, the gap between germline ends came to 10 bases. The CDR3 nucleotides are TGTGCCAGCAGCCCCAGGGGCCCCTACGAGCAGTACTTC. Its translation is CASSPRGPYEQYF. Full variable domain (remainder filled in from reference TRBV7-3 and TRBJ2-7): GAGVSQTPSNKVTEKGKYVELRCDPISGHTALYWYRQSLGQGPEFLIYFQGTGAADDSGLPNDRFFAVRPEGSVSTLKIQRTERGDSAVYLCASSPRGPYEQYFGPGTRLTVT.